This TCR beta chain was identified during a study of blood T cell repertoires in COVID-19. Germline-derived CDR1 and CDR2 are SGHTA and FQGNSA. V lost 1 base to trimming and J lost 6 bases, with 12 bases between them. There are 14 residues in the CDR3. Using immunoSEQ multiplex PCR, the repertoire was profiled, and TCRdb retains in-frame clones only, with some absent. The sample consists of a few hundred thousand clones, about 88% of them appearing once. The rearrangement uses TRBV7-2 and TRBJ1-2, with D perhaps matching TRBD1 (6 bases). The clonotype comes from a woman in her forties or fifties who had recovered from COVID-19. Material for sequencing was PBMCs or T cells enriched from blood (not recorded which). CDR3 coding DNA: TGTGCCAGCAGCTTAGGATACAGGGTAGATGGCTACACCTTC. Translation gives CASSLGYRVDGYTF.